Described below is a single T cell receptor beta chain sequence and its context. This clonotype was seen more than once but under ten times. This receptor's antigen is unknown. Base qualities are not at hand, and no much larger clone is one base apart. This specimen comes from a study of blood T cells in healthy people across ages (dated by TCRdb to the mid-2010s). As for the study more broadly: In model experiments, roughly one uniquely barcoded TCR beta cDNA molecule per two T cells was captured by template switching. Age-related changes in TCR beta repertoire diversity were measured in the study by deep sequencing normalized with unique cDNA molecular identifiers. Donors were grouped into four age groups: young (average about 15 years), middle-aged (39), aged (over 55) and long-lived (less than 85). To avoid experimental bias, donors of different ages were spread randomly across the sequencing lanes. Two additional independent replicas of 1 million unique cDNA reads from the same blood draw were analyzed for two donors (one aged 18 to 30 and one aged 80 or older).

The library was obtained by 5' RACE. The sequencer listed for this sample is Illumina HiSeq 2500. A second PCR of about 6 to 11 cycles was performed with a sample-barcoded 5' primer and a J-beta primer mix. A template-switch 5' adaptor carrying 12 random nucleotides introduced a unique molecular identifier onto each TCR beta cDNA molecule. Each sample yielded at least 3 million CDR3-containing paired-end reads. First-strand cDNA synthesis was performed from all RNA using the Mint cDNA synthesis kit, with priming by a TRBC-specific oligonucleotide. Following uracil-DNA glycosylase treatment, all cDNA underwent a first 18-cycle PCR with the universal primers M1SS and BC2_uni_R. As for how the authors treated the data: Normalization of each sample was performed by random selection of 1 million high-quality reads, each carrying a distinct molecular identifier. Reads with shared molecular identifiers were discarded instead of being binned into consensus sequences. MiTCR, with a Q25 quality threshold and the strictest error-elimination algorithm, was used for CDR3 identification, clonotype clustering and error correction. A nonparametric unseen species model using Euler transformation provided a lower-bound estimate of total TCR beta diversity. TCRdb handled the public reads itself, with Q25 trimming in fastp and clone calling in MiXCR, and kept productive beta chains. Each entry is one CDR3 protein sequence, shown with its most common DNA and genes. TCRdb's processing, not the authors' own work, is the source of the V and J calls. The sample yields about 1,500,000 distinct CDR3 sequences; roughly 45% were counted once. Of the sample, roughly 7.7% is held by the ten largest clones.

The roughly 42 donors, aged about 6 to 100 years, were systemically healthy Caucasian individuals from Russia. Ten milliliters of peripheral blood were collected from each donor into EDTA-treated Vacutainer tubes. Ficoll-Paque density-gradient centrifugation was used to isolate PBMCs, with at least 6 million per sample. Trizol reagent was used to extract total RNA from the PBMCs, yielding at least 5.5 micrograms per sample. Naive CD45RAhigh/CD27high T cell percentages were measured by flow cytometry on a PBMC aliquot from every donor. Broader findings and caveats from the paper: Bulk unsorted PBMC profiling prevented conclusive comparison of naive and antigen-experienced compartments. As age increased, observed TCR beta diversity per million T cells dropped in a roughly linear way, and a significant reduction was already evident by age approximately 40. Estimates of total diversity from one million sequenced T cells were regarded as lower bounds and underestimates. Observed TCR beta diversity correlated strongly with the percentage of naive T cells measured by flow cytometry. Because donor CMV infection status was unknown, age-related changes in expanded clonotypes were potentially confounded. The long-lived group showed more naive CD4+ T cells, fewer expanded clones and increased TCR diversity than the aged group, suggesting age selection.

In the germline V gene (reference sequence), CDR1 corresponds to MNHEY and CDR2 to SMNVEV. Cut back by 1 base and 2 bases, the V and J ends lie 3 bases apart. Measured from the cysteine to the phenylalanine, the CDR3 is 13 residues long. CDR3 DNA is the only sequence kept; it has 39 bases, read in frame from the first base. This TCR derives from a woman between 18 and 30 years old in good health. The source material was blood. This chain is built from TRBV27 and TRBJ2-1, with no confident D gene call. Read as DNA, the sequence is TGTGCCAGCAGTTTATTCGCCTACAATGAGCAGTTCTTC. Its protein is CASSLFAYNEQFF.